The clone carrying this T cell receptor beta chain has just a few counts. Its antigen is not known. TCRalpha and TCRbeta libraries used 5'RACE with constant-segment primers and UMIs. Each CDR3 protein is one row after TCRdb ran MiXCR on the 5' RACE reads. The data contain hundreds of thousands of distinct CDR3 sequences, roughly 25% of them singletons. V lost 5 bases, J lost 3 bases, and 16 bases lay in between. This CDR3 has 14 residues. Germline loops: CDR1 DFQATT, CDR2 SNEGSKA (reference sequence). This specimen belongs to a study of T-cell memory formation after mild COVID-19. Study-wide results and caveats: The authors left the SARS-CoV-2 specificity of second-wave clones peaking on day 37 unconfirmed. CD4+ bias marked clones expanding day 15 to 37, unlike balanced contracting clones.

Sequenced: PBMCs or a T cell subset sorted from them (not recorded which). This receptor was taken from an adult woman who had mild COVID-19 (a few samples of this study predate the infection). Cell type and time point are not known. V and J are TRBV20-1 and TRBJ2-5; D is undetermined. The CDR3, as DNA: TGCAGTGCTGCCATTGGGATTAGGGAAGAGACCCAGTACTTC. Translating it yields CSAAIGIREETQYF.